The rows below give T cell receptor beta chains drawn from one sample of a study of follicular helper T cells after annual influenza vaccination. Produced via immunoSEQ multiplex PCR; TCRdb's table is partial and in-frame only. There are some 11,000 clones in the sample; roughly 80% occur only once, and approximately 0.9% lies in the top ten. The material was CXCR5- memory CD4+ T cells sorted from blood, obtained 6 weeks after influenza vaccination. These receptors all stem from an adult who received the influenza vaccine. CDR3s include the opening cysteine and the closing phenylalanine or tryptophan. D genes are given only for firm matches. Rows give clone size only sometimes, using once, few, many, or a class for an expanded clone.

D	V	J	size	DNA	CDR3
.	TRBV5-1	TRBJ2-3	.	TGCGCCAGCAGCCTGGGAGTAGACGGGTACACAGATACGCAGTATTTT	CASSLGVDGYTDTQYF
.	TRBV6-7	TRBJ2-7	.	TGTGCCAGCAGTTACTCTCTACGGCTATCCTACGAGCAGTACTTC	CASSYSLRLSYEQYF
.	TRBV5-4	TRBJ1-3	.	TGTGCCAGCAGCCCTGACCCCCTGGGAGCCTCTGGAAACACCATATATTTT	CASSPDPLGASGNTIYF
TRBD2	TRBV18	TRBJ2-4	.	TGTGCCAGCTCACCCCTACCGGGACTAGCGGGAGGGACCAAAAACATTCAGTACTTC	CASSPLPGLAGGTKNIQYF
TRBD2	TRBV9	TRBJ2-7	few	TGTGCCAGCAGCGTAGCTAAGATAGCGGGGGTAGGGGAGCAGTACTTC	CASSVAKIAGVGEQYF
.	TRBV7-9	TRBJ2-3	.	TGTGCCAGCAGCTTAGCGGGGCACACAGATACGCAGTATTTT	CASSLAGHTDTQYF
TRBD1	TRBV6-5	TRBJ2-7	.	TGTGCCAGCAGTTCGACAGGGAGCTCCTACGAGCAGTACTTC	CASSSTGSSYEQYF
TRBD2	TRBV7-2	TRBJ2-1	once	TGTGCCAGCAGCCCCCTTAGCGGGAGGAGCTACAATGAGCAGTTCTTC	CASSPLSGRSYNEQFF
.	TRBV4-2	TRBJ2-2	.	TGTGCCAGCAGCCAAGTGGTGGGGGCCCTTAACACCGGGGAGCTGTTTTTT	CASSQVVGALNTGELFF
TRBD1	TRBV23-1	TRBJ1-1	.	TGCGCCAGCAGTCTACGGGGACAGGGAAACACTGAAGCTTTCTTT	CASSLRGQGNTEAFF
.	TRBV30	TRBJ1-4	.	TGTGCCTGGAGTGGGGAGTTCAATGAAAAACTGTTTTTT	CAWSGEFNEKLFF
TRBD2	TRBV28	TRBJ2-5	.	TGTGCCAGCAGTCTTCCTAGCGGGGTCCAAGAGACCCAGTACTTC	CASSLPSGVQETQYF
TRBD1	TRBV5-1	TRBJ2-7	.	TGCGCCAGCAGCTTACCGGGACAGGGGCATCGAGAGGGTTCCTACGAGCAGTACTTC	CASSLPGQGHREGSYEQYF
.	TRBV28	TRBJ1-1	.	TGTGCCAGCAGTTTAGGACAGACCCCGAACACTGAAGCTTTCTTT	CASSLGQTPNTEAFF
.	TRBV5-1	TRBJ2-7	once	TGCGCCAGCAGCTTGGGAGGAGGACAGAGCTCCTACGAGCAGTACTTC	CASSLGGGQSSYEQYF
.	TRBV11-2	TRBJ2-7	once	TGTGCCAGCAGCTTAACCCAGGGAGGTTTAGAGCAGTACTTC	CASSLTQGGLEQYF
.	TRBV7-2	TRBJ1-3	.	TGTGCCAGCAGCTCGCCGGGGCTCTCTGGAAACACCATATATTTT	CASSSPGLSGNTIYF
.	TRBV2	TRBJ2-5	.	TGTGCCAGCAGTGAGGAGCCAGGACAAGAGACCCAGTACTTC	CASSEEPGQETQYF
.	TRBV18	TRBJ2-7	.	TGTGCCAGCTCACCTTACGAACTATCCGAGCAGTACTTC	CASSPYELSEQYF
TRBD1	TRBV7-2	TRBJ1-4	.	TGTGCCAGCAGACAGGCGGACAGGGTGACAGAAAAACTGTTTTTT	CASRQADRVTEKLFF
TRBD1	TRBV28	TRBJ2-7	.	TGTGCCAGCAGTCAATGGGGGGGACAGGGCTACGAGCAGTACTTC	CASSQWGGQGYEQYF